The clone carrying this T cell receptor (beta chain) has only a few counts. TCRdb processed the RT-PCR reads anew with MiXCR; each CDR3 protein has one entry. The sample gives about 300,000 distinct CDR3 sequences, about 20% of which show up once; 10% is in the top ten. The sample belongs to a study of response to subunit inactivated influenza vaccine. Trimming cost V 6 bases and J 4 bases, with 12 bases left between them. The CDR3 contains 13 residues. Per the germline V gene, CDR1 is WSHSY and CDR2 is SAAADI. The sample consisted of PBMCs from blood, taken about 20 months after vaccination. The clonotype was recovered from a man between 50 and 70 years old who received an inactivated influenza vaccine. The rearrangement links TRBV10-2 to TRBJ1-1; D uncertain. Here the CDR3 reads CASRRGPGTEAFF. Here the CDR3 DNA reads TGCGCCAGCAGGAGAGGACCGGGCACTGAAGCTTTCTTT.